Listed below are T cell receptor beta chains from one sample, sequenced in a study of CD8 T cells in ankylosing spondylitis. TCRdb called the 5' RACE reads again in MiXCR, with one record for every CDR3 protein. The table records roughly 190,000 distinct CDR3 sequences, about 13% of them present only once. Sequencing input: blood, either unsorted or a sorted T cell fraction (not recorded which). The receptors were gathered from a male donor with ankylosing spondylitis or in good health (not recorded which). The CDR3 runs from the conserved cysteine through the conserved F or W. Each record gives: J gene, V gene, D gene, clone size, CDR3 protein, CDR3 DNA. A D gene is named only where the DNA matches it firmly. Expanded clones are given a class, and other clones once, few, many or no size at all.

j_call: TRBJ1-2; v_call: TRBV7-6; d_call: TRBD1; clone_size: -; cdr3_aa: CASSPIQGEKGYGYTF; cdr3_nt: TGTGCCAGCAGCCCTATACAGGGGGAAAAGGGCTATGGCTACACCTTC
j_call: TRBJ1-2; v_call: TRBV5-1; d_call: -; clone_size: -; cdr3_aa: CASGEETFNYGYTF; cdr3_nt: TGCGCCAGCGGGGAGGAGACCTTTAACTATGGCTACACCTTC
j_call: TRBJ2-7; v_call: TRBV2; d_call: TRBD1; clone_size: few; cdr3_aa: CASRPDRGPYEQYF; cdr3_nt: TGTGCCAGCCGCCCGGACAGGGGCCCCTACGAGCAGTACTTC
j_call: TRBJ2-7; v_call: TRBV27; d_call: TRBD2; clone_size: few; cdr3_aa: CASSFRGGVYEQYF; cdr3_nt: TGTGCCAGCAGTTTTCGCGGGGGGGTCTACGAGCAGTACTTC
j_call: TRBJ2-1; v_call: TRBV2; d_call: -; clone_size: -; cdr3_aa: CASSDLTSVVDNEQFF; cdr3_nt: TGTGCCAGCAGTGATCTTACTAGTGTGGTCGACAATGAGCAGTTCTTC
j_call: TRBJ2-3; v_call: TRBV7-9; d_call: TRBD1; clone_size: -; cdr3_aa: CASSSRTGVGTDTQYF; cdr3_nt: TGTGCCAGCAGCTCAAGAACAGGGGTGGGGACAGATACGCAGTATTTT
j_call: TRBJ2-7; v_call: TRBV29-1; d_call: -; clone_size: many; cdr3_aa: CSVDGTRQGLYEQYF; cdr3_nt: TGCAGCGTTGACGGGACACGACAGGGACTTTACGAGCAGTACTTC
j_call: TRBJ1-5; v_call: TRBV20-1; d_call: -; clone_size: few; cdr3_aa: CSAREEGNQPQHF; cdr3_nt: TGCAGTGCTAGAGAGGAGGGCAATCAGCCCCAGCATTTT
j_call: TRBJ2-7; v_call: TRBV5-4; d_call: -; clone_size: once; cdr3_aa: CASSLSPGDYEQYF; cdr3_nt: TGTGCCAGCAGCTTGTCTCCAGGTGATTACGAGCAGTACTTC
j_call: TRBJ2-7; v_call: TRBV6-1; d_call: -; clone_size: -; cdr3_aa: CASSESGGSLPGDEQYF; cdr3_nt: TGTGCCAGCAGTGAAAGTGGGGGCAGCCTGCCGGGGGACGAGCAGTACTTC
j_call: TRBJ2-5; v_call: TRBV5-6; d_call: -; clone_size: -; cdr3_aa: CASSTTGGETQYF; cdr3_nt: TGTGCCAGCAGCACCACAGGTGGGGAGACCCAGTACTTC
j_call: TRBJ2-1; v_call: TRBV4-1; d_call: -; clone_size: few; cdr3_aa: CASSQVRKGDEQFF; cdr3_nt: TGCGCCAGCAGCCAAGTTAGAAAGGGTGATGAGCAGTTCTTC
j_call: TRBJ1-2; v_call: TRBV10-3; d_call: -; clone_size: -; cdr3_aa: CAISESGVNYRYTF; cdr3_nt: TGTGCCATCAGTGAGTCGGGGGTTAACTATCGCTACACCTTC
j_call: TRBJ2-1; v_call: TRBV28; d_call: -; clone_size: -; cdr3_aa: CASSLTINEQFF; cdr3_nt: TGTGCCAGCAGTTTAACCATCAATGAGCAGTTCTTC
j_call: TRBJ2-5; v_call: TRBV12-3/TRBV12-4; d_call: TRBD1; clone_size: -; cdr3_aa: CASSLGQVQETQYF; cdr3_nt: TGTGCCAGCAGTCTGGGACAGGTCCAAGAGACCCAGTACTTC
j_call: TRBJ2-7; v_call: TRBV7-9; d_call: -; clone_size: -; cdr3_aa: CASSFGSSYYEQYF; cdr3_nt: TGTGCCAGCAGCTTCGGTAGCAGCTACTACGAGCAGTACTTC
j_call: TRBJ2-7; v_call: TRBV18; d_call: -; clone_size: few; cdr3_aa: CASSPSIGDEQYF; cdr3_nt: TGTGCCAGCTCACCCAGTATCGGTGACGAGCAGTACTTC
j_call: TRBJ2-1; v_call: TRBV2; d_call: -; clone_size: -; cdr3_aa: CASSEGAESSYNEQFF; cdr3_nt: TGTGCCAGCAGTGAAGGGGCGGAAAGCTCCTACAATGAGCAGTTCTTC
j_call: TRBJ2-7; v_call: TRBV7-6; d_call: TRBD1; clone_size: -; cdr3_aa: CASSLEGQGAYEQYF; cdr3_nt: TGTGCCAGCAGCTTAGAAGGACAGGGAGCCTACGAGCAGTACTTC
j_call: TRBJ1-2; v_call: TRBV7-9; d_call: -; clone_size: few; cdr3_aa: CASSLAAPNYGYTF; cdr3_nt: TGTGCCAGCAGCTTAGCGGCACCTAACTATGGCTACACCTTC
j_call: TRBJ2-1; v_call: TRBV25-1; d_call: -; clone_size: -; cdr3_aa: CASEGAGANEQFF; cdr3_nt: TGTGCCAGCGAGGGTGCCGGGGCCAATGAGCAGTTCTTC
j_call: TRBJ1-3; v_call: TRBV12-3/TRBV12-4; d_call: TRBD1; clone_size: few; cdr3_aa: CASSFQGARGNTIYF; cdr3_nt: TGTGCCAGCAGTTTTCAGGGGGCGCGGGGAAACACCATATATTTT
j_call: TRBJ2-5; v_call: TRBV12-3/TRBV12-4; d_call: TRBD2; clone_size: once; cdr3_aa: CACCLGVGGLAAGGTQYF; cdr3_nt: TGTGCCTGCTGTTTAGGAGTAGGGGGACTAGCGGCTGGAGGGACCCAGTACTTC
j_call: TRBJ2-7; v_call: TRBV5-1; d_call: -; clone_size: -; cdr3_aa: CASSLGDPLYEQYF; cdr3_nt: TGCGCCAGCAGCCTCGGAGATCCCCTCTACGAGCAGTACTTC
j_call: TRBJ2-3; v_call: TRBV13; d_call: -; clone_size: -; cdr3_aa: CASSRISGGDTDTQYF; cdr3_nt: TGTGCCAGCAGCCGGATATCAGGAGGAGACACAGATACGCAGTATTTT
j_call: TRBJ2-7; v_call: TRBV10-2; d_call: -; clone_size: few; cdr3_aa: CASSELVTYEQYF; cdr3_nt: TGCGCCAGCAGTGAGCTGGTTACCTACGAGCAGTACTTC
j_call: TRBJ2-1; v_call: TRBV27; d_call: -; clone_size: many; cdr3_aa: CASSQYNEQFF; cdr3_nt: TGTGCCAGCAGCCAATACAATGAGCAGTTCTTC
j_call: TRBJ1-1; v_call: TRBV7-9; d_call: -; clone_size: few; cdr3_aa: CASSSGASGGTEAFF; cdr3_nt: TGTGCCAGCAGCTCTGGGGCGTCGGGAGGAACTGAAGCTTTCTTT
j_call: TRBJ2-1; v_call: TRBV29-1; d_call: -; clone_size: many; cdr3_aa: CSVEFRYNEQFF; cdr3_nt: TGCAGCGTTGAATTTAGGTACAATGAGCAGTTCTTC